The 26 T cell receptor beta chains below all came from one sample that was sequenced in a study of regulatory T cells in long-lasting Graves disease. HTBI primers from iRepertoire and Arm-PCR of CDR3 regions yielded the TCR beta libraries. One entry per CDR3 protein results from TCRdb running MiXCR on the multiplex PCR reads. Here the sample spans roughly 470,000 distinct CDR3 sequences, 20% to 25% being singletons. The sample's time point: persistent/refractory GD, antithyroid drugs over 5 years with positive TRAb. The TCR library used RNA extracted from PBMCs. Sequencing used peripheral blood mononuclear cells (PBMCs), obtained when the disease was refractory, from a patient treated with antithyroid drugs. These receptors all stem from a female donor with Graves disease.

CDR3 region: CASSLTVGLAGSDTQYF. In DNA form, the CDR3 reads TGTGCCAGCAGCTTAACGGTTGGATTAGCGGGATCAGATACGCAGTATTTT. The chain carries TRBV7-3 and TRBJ2-3; 8 positions agree with TRBD2. The CDR3 extends over 17 amino acids. V was pared by 0 bases and J by 4 bases, with 9 bases of the junction left unmatched. The germline V gene encodes CDR1 SGHTA and CDR2 FQGTGA.

The CDR3, as DNA: TGTGCCAGCAGCCAAGCTTGGGGGAAACACGGGGAGCTGTTTTTT. Its protein is CASSQAWGKHGELFF. The V call is TRBV3-1, the J call TRBJ2-2; D is possibly TRBD1 or TRBD2 (5 bases each). V lost 1 base to trimming and J lost 7 bases, with 13 bases between them. The germline V gene encodes CDR1 LGHDT and CDR2 YNNKEL (reference sequence). CDR3 length: 15 residues.

The rearrangement uses TRBV30 and TRBJ2-7; 7 bases agree with TRBD2. V lost 2 bases to trimming and J lost 7 bases; unmatched junction nucleotides: 8. Looked up from germline, CDR1 is GTSNPN and CDR2 is SVGIG (reference sequence). The CDR3 sequence is 13 residues long. Written as DNA, the CDR3 is TGTGCCTGGAGTCATGGACTAGTGCTTGAGCAGTACTTC. It specifies CAWSHGLVLEQYF.

This clonotype was seen a handful of times. The V call is TRBV27, the J call TRBJ2-7; 8 bases line up with TRBD2. J lost 6 bases, V lost 3 bases, and 10 bases had no gene match. The CDR3 contains 15 residues. Germline V gene data show CDR1 as MNHEY and CDR2 as SMNVEV (reference sequence). In nucleotides, the CDR3 is TGTGCCAGCAGTTTTAGCGGGGCTGGCACTAGCGAGCAGTACTTC. This gives the protein CASSFSGAGTSEQYF.

The sample holds many counts of this clonotype. The chain combines TRBV12-3 or TRBV12-4 with TRBJ1-2; D gene unclear. CDR3 length equals 12 residues. V shed 6 bases and J shed 1 base, with 6 bases lying between them. The CDR3 sequence is CASSQSNYGYTF. The DNA of the CDR3 is TGTGCCAGCAGCCAGAGTAACTATGGCTACACCTTC.

This clonotype appeared many times. The chain employs TRBV10-3 and TRBJ2-7, with D maybe TRBD1 (5 bases). This CDR3 has 12 residues. V was shortened by 6 bases and J by 7 bases, with 13 bases between the two germline ends. From germline, CDR1 is ENHRY and CDR2 SYGVKD. This CDR3 is CAIRDNGVEQYF. CDR3 DNA sequence: TGTGCCATCAGGGACAACGGTGTGGAGCAGTACTTC.

The table lists this clonotype with a few counts. The CDR3, as DNA: TGCGCCAGCAGCCATCCCGGGACAGGGGGTGGCTACACCTTC. Translating gives CASSHPGTGGGYTF. V usage is TRBV4-1 and J usage is TRBJ1-2, with 11 bases matching TRBD1. V dropped 3 bases and J dropped 7; count of bases not matched to a gene: 4. The CDR3 consists of 14 residues. The germline V gene encodes CDR1 MGHRA and CDR2 YSYEKL.

This clonotype was seen at least ten times. The chain couples TRBV24-1 to TRBJ2-5; TRBD1 aligns across 8 bases. The CDR3 runs 15 residues. The ends lost 2 bases at V and 4 bases at J; junction bases unmatched: 5. Germline CDR1 KGHDR, CDR2 SFDVKD. This chain's CDR3 is CATSDSGTGRETQYF. In DNA form, the CDR3 reads TGTGCCACCAGTGATTCCGGGACAGGACGAGAGACCCAGTACTTC.

The V call is TRBV6-1, the J call TRBJ2-3, with 8 positions matching TRBD1. The CDR3 covers 17 residues. The ends lost 0 bases at V and 7 bases at J; junction bases unmatched: 12. CDR1 MNHNS and CDR2 SASEGT come from the germline V gene. The CDR3 sequence: CASSEALIGQGINTQYF. The DNA of the CDR3 is TGTGCCAGCAGTGAAGCGCTTATAGGACAGGGCATTAATACGCAGTATTTT.

This clonotype was seen many times. CDR3 nucleotides: TGTGCCAGTAACGGTGGGACAGCTCAGCCCCAGCATTTT. Protein sequence: CASNGGTAQPQHF. The V call is TRBV19, the J call TRBJ1-5, with 7 positions matching TRBD1. CDR1 and CDR2 (germline): LNHDA, SQIVND (reference sequence). CDR3 size: 13 residues. Trimming took 7 bases from V and 6 from J; bases not matched to a gene: 6. Full variable domain (remainder filled in from reference TRBV19 and TRBJ1-5): DGGITQSPKYLFRKEGQNVTLSCEQNLNHDAMYWYRQDPGQGLRLIYYSQIVNDFQKGDIAEGYSVSREKKESFPLTVTSAQKNPTAFYLCASNGGTAQPQHFGDGTRLSIL.

In its sample, this clonotype was seen many times. The chain employs TRBV24-1 and TRBJ2-7; TRBD1 matches 7 bases. The germline CDR1 and CDR2 sequences are KGHDR and SFDVKD. V trimming: 4 bases; J trimming: 6 bases; junction bases outside the gene matches: 5. This CDR3 spans 13 amino acids. The CDR3 sequence: CATSDQQGSEQYF. Written as DNA, the CDR3 is TGTGCCACCAGTGACCAACAGGGGAGCGAGCAGTACTTC.

With regard to this clonotype: A much larger clone lies one base from this, so it may be a read error. CDR3 in amino acids: CASMTGVNEELFF. The DNA of the CDR3 is TGTGCCAGCATGACAGGAGTAAATGAAGAACTGTTTTTT. The chain joins TRBV2 to TRBJ1-4, with D tentatively TRBD1 (6 bases). The CDR3 sequence is 13 residues long. Germline V lookup: CDR1 SNHLY, CDR2 FYNNEI.

The V and J genes are TRBV19 and TRBJ1-1, with no clear D. CDR3 length: 16 amino acids. Per germline, CDR1 LNHDA and CDR2 SQIVND (reference sequence). The germline V and J ends were trimmed by 0 bases and 1 base, with 12 bases remaining between them. The CDR3 sequence: CASSIDSGGPNTEAFF. Here the CDR3 DNA reads TGTGCCAGTAGTATAGATTCTGGAGGACCGAACACTGAAGCTTTCTTT.

The chain joins TRBV20-1 to TRBJ2-7; possible D gene TRBD2, 6 bases. The CDR3 has 14 amino acids. V lost 3 bases, J lost 3 bases, and 15 bases lay in between. The germline V gene encodes CDR1 DFQATT and CDR2 SNEGSKA (reference sequence). The CDR3 bases are TGCAGTGCTAGGAGGGACCGGGGGTTCTACGAGCAGTACTTC. Translated, it gives CSARRDRGFYEQYF.

This clonotype came up a few times. The rearrangement joins TRBV11-3 to TRBJ2-7; TRBD2 matches 14 bases. CDR3 size: 18 residues. Germline V CDR1 and CDR2: SGHNT, YENEEA. J gave up 2 bases and V 5 bases, and 11 bases lay outside the gene matches. CDR3 sequence: CASSQEPGLAGATYEQYF. CDR3 nucleotides: TGTGCCAGCAGCCAAGAACCGGGACTAGCGGGAGCCACCTACGAGCAGTACTTC.

This clonotype was found a few times. The chain has TRBV14 and TRBJ1-2, with no clear D. Trimming shortened V by 1 base and J by 4 bases, and 10 bases separated the two germline ends. This CDR3 comprises 14 residues. CDR1 and CDR2 (germline): SGHDN, FVKESK. CDR3 in DNA: TGTGCCAGCAGCCAAGTGTTGGAACCCTATGGCTACACCTTC. As protein: CASSQVLEPYGYTF.

This clonotype has only a few counts. The chain has TRBV6-1 and TRBJ1-2, with D hard to call. Germline CDR1 MNHNS, CDR2 SASEGT. Between the trimmed V and J ends, which lost 8 bases and 7 bases, there was a span of 26 bases. CDR3 length: 16 residues. DNA for the CDR3: TGTGCCAGCCGCCCGACCGCCTCCACGTTATCGGGTGGCTACACCTTC. It yields the protein CASRPTASTLSGGYTF.

This clonotype has at least ten counts. The gene calls are TRBV27 and TRBJ1-1; no clear D. CDR1 MNHEY and CDR2 SMNVEV come from the germline V gene (reference sequence). The CDR3 totals 13 residues. Trimming took 6 bases from V and 4 from J, leaving 12 bases between them. CDR3 in DNA: TGTGCCAGCAGCCGTTCGGGAGCCACTGAAGCTTTCTTT. This codes for CASSRSGATEAFF.

This clonotype is a singleton in its sample. A clone one base away is much larger, so this may be a read error. The CDR3 region has the DNA TGCAGTGCTAGAGACCCGGGACTAGCGAGGTTAAGCTCCTACGAGCAGTACTTC. Amino acid sequence: CSARDPGLARLSSYEQYF. This chain links TRBV20-1 with TRBJ2-7; TRBD2 matches at 10 bases. The J segment lost 0 bases and the V segment lost 0 bases, leaving 11 bases of the junction unmatched. The CDR3 loop spans 18 amino acids. CDR1 is DFQATT, CDR2 SNEGSKA, per germline (reference sequence).

CDR3 protein: CASSIGERISNQPQHF. The DNA for the CDR3 is TGTGCCAGTAGTATAGGGGAGCGTATTAGCAATCAGCCCCAGCATTTT. V usage is TRBV19 and J usage is TRBJ1-5; D is uncertain. CDR1 LNHDA and CDR2 SQIVND come from the germline V gene (reference sequence). This CDR3 has 16 amino acids. The V end lost 1 base, the J end lost 0 bases, and 10 bases lay between the germline ends.

This clonotype was recorded many times. The rearrangement uses TRBV12-3 or TRBV12-4 and TRBJ1-5; weak D call: TRBD1 (5 bases). This CDR3 has 14 amino acids. The germline V and J ends were trimmed by 1 base and 4 bases, with 8 bases remaining between them. The CDR3 DNA reads as TGTGCCAGCAGTTTAGAGGGGCAGAATCAGCCCCAGCATTTT. This gives the protein CASSLEGQNQPQHF.

At least ten counts were recorded for this clonotype. This chain uses TRBV16 with TRBJ2-2; no reliable D call. Germline CDR1 KGHSY, CDR2 FQNENV. V was clipped by 0 bases and J by 0 bases, with 5 bases between them. The CDR3 sequence is 15 residues long. CDR3 residues: CASSQSKANTGELFF. DNA of the CDR3: TGTGCCAGCAGCCAATCGAAAGCGAACACCGGGGAGCTGTTTTTT.

This clonotype occurred a few times. The chain has TRBV11-2 and TRBJ2-7; a weak D match, TRBD1 (5 bases). Germline V CDR1 and CDR2: SGHAT, FQNNGV. This CDR3 is 15 amino acids long. V lost 5 bases and J 3 bases, leaving 17 bases between the germline ends. CDR3 DNA sequence: TGTGCCAGCAGCCCACAGGCGGACGGGTTCTACGAGCAGTACTTC. Its protein is CASSPQADGFYEQYF.

The V call is TRBV13, the J call TRBJ2-7; TRBD2 agrees at 10 bases. The CDR3 extends over 17 amino acids. In germline, CDR1 is PRHDT, CDR2 FYEKMQ (reference sequence). The J segment lost 6 bases and the V segment lost 2 bases, leaving 13 bases of the junction unmatched. CDR3 nucleotides: TGTGCCAGCAGCTTATTCCTAGCGGGAGACACGCCCTGCGAGCAGTACTTC. This codes for CASSLFLAGDTPCEQYF.

The V and J genes are TRBV7-9 and TRBJ2-1, with 8 bases identical to TRBD2. In germline, CDR1 is SEHNR, CDR2 FQNEAQ (reference sequence). There are 14 residues in the CDR3. The V and J ends lost 4 bases and 7 bases, in that order; junction bases with no gene match: 6. CDR3 nucleotides: TGTGCCAGCAGCTACAGCGGGAGAGTAAATGAGCAGTTCTTC. Translation gives CASSYSGRVNEQFF.

V usage is TRBV10-2 and J usage is TRBJ1-1; D not certain. The CDR3 loop spans 14 amino acids. CDR1 WSHSY and CDR2 SAAADI come from the germline V gene. V dropped 4 bases and J dropped 5 bases, with 14 bases sitting between them. The CDR3 DNA follows: TGCGCCAGCAGTGTAGGACTTATAAAGACTGAAGCTTTCTTT. This encodes CASSVGLIKTEAFF.